This T cell receptor (beta chain) was found in a study of cytomegalovirus exposure and HLA in healthy donors (dated 2017 in TCRdb). With respect to the entire study: An earlier analysis of 587 of the donors reported 276 Gb of sequence data and roughly 120 million unique TCR beta sequences obtained from approximately 180 million T cells. Around 300 gigabases of sequencing data and approximately 85 million unique TCR sequences were included in an early release covering around 650 HLA-typed donors. HLA typing covered class I and class II loci at four-digit resolution. The aim of the study was to test whether cataloging public T cell receptors could identify signatures of past pathogen exposure. A later genetic analysis used genome-wide SNP genotypes for about 55% of the 666 donors, treating that subset as a discovery cohort. An earlier analysis of fewer than 750 of the donors used high-throughput TCR beta sequencing to judge whether each TCR beta V gene segment behaved as functional or pseudogenic. Alongside the repertoire data, information on donor age, sex, ethnicity and CMV serostatus was compiled. High-throughput TCR immunosequencing, statistical association of individual TCRs with disease status, and machine learning were combined to predict cytomegalovirus infection status. Every discovery cohort repertoire had been produced on one sequencing platform. In a later analysis, previously published TCR beta repertoires from 550 to 700 donors were re-analyzed and high-resolution HLA genotyping was added so that TCR occurrence patterns could be studied. The number of donors typed differed by locus, with roughly 620-630 for A, B, C, DRB1 and DQB1, 522 for DQA1, nearly 610 for DPA1, and about 450 for DPB1. Four or five DR-DQ haplotypes were handled as single units for association and clustering, since linkage in the cohort was strong. Rather than using new phenotypic data, the later analysis identified candidate immune exposures from TCR beta sequences and from how often those sequences occurred across donors. Using immunosequencing, the study profiled T cell repertoires from approximately 700 subjects and related those repertoires to cytomegalovirus serostatus. Among some 410 genotyped donors of the cohort, an average of about 240,000 unique TCR beta nucleotide sequences were sequenced per donor, about a sixth of them non-productive. Among the roughly 400 genotyped donors, around 81% belonged to the genetic ancestry cluster associated with self-reported Caucasian donors. Besides the first cohort of around 700 subjects, a separate validation cohort made up of 120 different subjects was used.

From V the trimming removes 0 bases and from J it removes 4 bases, while the gene matches leave 6 bases of the junction unaccounted for. Inclusive of the bounding cysteine and phenylalanine, the CDR3 is 16 residues long. Only the CDR3 DNA is retained, 48 bases long and in frame from the first base. CDR1 and CDR2, per the germline V gene, are MNHNS and SASEGT. For this clone: What antigen it recognizes has not been identified. Within one base of it there is no much larger clone, and no base qualities were kept.

In total, just over 650 healthy bone marrow donors made up the cohort. At the time of sampling, every cohort member was nominally healthy, though immune exposures that went unrecorded were likely present. The donor was CMV seronegative and was included in the group of approximately 350 seronegative cohort members. Every donor gave a peripheral blood sample, and the peripheral blood mononuclear cells from that sample were used for TCR beta sequencing. The Qiagen DNeasy Blood Extraction Kit was used to extract genomic DNA from the blood cell samples. The full study reports these points: In vitro tests confirmed that a few of the cytomegalovirus-associated TCR beta chains recognize cytomegalovirus antigens. A further reported finding was that TCR beta sequences accurately predicted the HLA-A and HLA-B alleles for most subjects in the first cohort. Because some donors lacked HLA typing at each locus, the association tests relied only on the typed subset. While some public TCRs were present in many individuals, most TCR sequences turned up only very rarely across donors. In an earlier analysis of 450 to 750 of the donors, most TCR beta V segments appeared in productive rearrangements about 87% or about 30% of the time, broadly matching IMGT annotations. Some IMGT-functional V segments, including TRBV6-2 and TRBV6-3, could not be distinguished by the 87-base-pair reads and were therefore excluded. In a later analysis, HLA-associated TCR beta chains were found to be more clonally expanded and to have lower generation probabilities than equally common non-associated chains. CMV serostatus was the only immune exposure information available for the cohort. In a later analysis, TCR association rates were found to vary across HLA loci, with the most associated TCRs seen for DRB1 alleles and the fewest for HLA-C alleles. Roughly 15 rarely observed V segments, including chromosome 9 orphons, were excluded from the earlier analysis of several hundred of the donors because counts were too low. In a later analysis, 15,000 to 20,000 TCR beta sequences were associated with specific HLA alleles at a false discovery rate of 0.05. Roughly uniform sequencing depth across donors was assumed in presence/absence analyses, although this assumption may not hold. A later analysis found that most CMV-associated TCR beta chains appeared HLA-restricted, with HLA associations seemingly driven largely by CMV exposure. According to the authors, the approach could potentially be generalized to other disease states and immunological phenotypes. According to a later genetic analysis, donors in an Asian-associated ancestry cluster had fewer N-insertions in productive TCRs than the approximately 700-donor mean. A cluster of highly shared sequence variants was judged likely to represent a technical artifact of the sequencing pipeline. Linkage disequilibrium might explain the correlated functional status among segregating V segments, but an unknown experimental factor could not be excluded. This cohort had only TCR beta chains sequenced, and the lack of alpha or paired-chain data limited which features could be detected. In a later analysis, several top co-occurrence clusters were reported to appear linked to parvovirus B19, influenza, CMV and Epstein-Barr virus. The classifier was reported to diagnose cytomegalovirus status with high specificity and sensitivity in both the original and validation cohorts. In a later genetic analysis, a missense DCLRE1C variant was associated with V-gene and J-gene trimming of TCR beta chains, and the association was replicated in an independent cohort. The study gave a list of some 150 TCR beta chains associated with cytomegalovirus. When HLA alleles, especially DR and DQ, strongly co-occurred, TCR associations were difficult to assign to individual alleles.

Library preparation was by the immunoSEQ multiplex PCR assay. A mixture of 60 forward primers for TCR Vbeta segments and 13 reverse primers for TCR Jbeta segments was used in the multiplex PCR. Amplification of the CDR3 region of rearranged TCR beta genes was performed with a multiplex PCR assay on genomic DNA. The Illumina HiSeq System was used to sequence the amplified TCR beta libraries as 87-base-pair reads. Per the authors' processing: A later analysis counted tens of millions of unique TCR beta chains across the 550 to 750 repertoires, and roughly 10 million of these chains were shared by at least two donors. To remove PCR and sequencing errors, raw reads were error-corrected and collapsed into unique sequences using a nearest-neighbor algorithm that merged closely related sequences. Alignment of CDR3 sequences to IMGT reference sequences was used to assign V, D and J gene segments. Each retained sequence needed at least a six-nucleotide match to both a V gene segment and a J gene segment. A rearrangement counted as productive if the CDR3 had no stop codons and remained in frame with V and J, and every other rearrangement counted as non-productive. Following IMGT convention, CDR3 was defined as the stretch from the second conserved V-encoded cysteine up to the conserved J-encoded phenylalanine. Sequences without an unambiguous match to a single V gene segment were excluded from the earlier analysis of 587 of the donors. An earlier analysis of 587 of the donors called V segments functional above 56.7% productive rearrangements and segregating when the between-donor standard deviation exceeded 5%. A statistical classification framework was built to diagnose cytomegalovirus status from the catalog of TCR beta chain sequences. In a later analysis, V and J genes were assigned by comparing TCR nucleotide sequences against IMGT/GENE-DB human TR gene sequences. In a later analysis, CDR3 sequences and most-parsimonious VDJ recombination scenarios were assigned using the TCRdist pipeline. In a later analysis, every TCR beta chain was defined by the combination of its CDR3 amino acid sequence and its V-gene family, and reads without a unique V-gene family were dropped. As a way to deal with suspected cross-contamination and a sequencing artifact, a later analysis dropped 450 to 700 nucleotide sequences that were highly shared and had low generation probability. In a later analysis, a clonal expansion index was calculated for each public chain from normalized within-repertoire ranks of inferred template counts. Generation probabilities in a later analysis came from a VDJ recombination model fitted to out-of-frame rearrangements, and those results were checked against IGoR. In a later analysis, hypergeometric tests were used to score TCR-TCR, TCR-HLA and TCR-CMV co-occurrence, with a repertoire-size bias correction applied to TCR pairs. A later analysis estimated false discovery rates by permuting HLA or CMV assignments 20 times. A later analysis grouped co-occurring TCRs with DBSCAN, adding TCRdist sequence similarity when clustering within HLA-allele-positive subsets. For co-occurrence clustering, repertoires with fewer than 30,000 or more than 120,000 public chains were excluded, along with 5 or 6 repertoires with anomalous nucleotide sharing. The source is immuneACCESS, and TCRdb retained only in-frame sequences with V and J called. Part of the clones is not carried over; for the studies checked, unresolved V genes explain less than half of this, and the remainder is unexplained. The DNA was the basis for D and trimming; V, J and clone size are from that table. The sample table shows about 160,000 clones, and more than 70% are seen once. About 0.4% of the sample is taken by the ten largest.

The chain was built from TRBV6-1 and TRBJ2-1; the central 7 bases match TRBD2. The sequencing sample was made of PBMCs. The sequence was collected from a boy between 2 and 10 years old in good health and CMV-seronegative. The DNA is TGTGCCAGCAGTGAAGCCTGGCTAGCGGAGTACAATGAGCAGTTCTTC. It encodes CASSEAWLAEYNEQFF.